A selection of T cell receptor beta chains follows, all from one sample in a study of CD8 T cells in ankylosing spondylitis. TCRdb analysed the 5' RACE reads with MiXCR anew, one entry per CDR3 protein. The data hold 290,000 or so distinct CDR3 sequences, with 20% observed a single time. Material: blood, either unsorted or a sorted T cell fraction (not recorded which). The receptors shown here come from a female donor with ankylosing spondylitis or in good health (not recorded which). CDR3s include the opening cysteine and the closing phenylalanine or tryptophan. D genes are given only for firm matches. Clone size is given for some rows only: seen once, a few or many times, or a class if the clone is expanded.

D: NA; V: TRBV29-1; J: TRBJ1-2; size: many; DNA: TGCAGCGTTGACGACCATGGCTACACCTTC; CDR3: CSVDDHGYTF
D: TRBD2; V: TRBV20-1; J: TRBJ2-1; size: few; DNA: TGCAGTGCTAGAGCCTCCGGGACTAGCGGGAGTGGGGAGCAGTTCTTC; CDR3: CSARASGTSGSGEQFF
D: NA; V: TRBV7-8; J: TRBJ2-2; size: NA; DNA: TGTGCCAGCAGCTTGGGAGCGCCCACCGGGGAGCTGTTTTTT; CDR3: CASSLGAPTGELFF
D: NA; V: TRBV4-1; J: TRBJ2-4; size: NA; DNA: TGCGCCAGCAGCGGGGCAGGGTTCCTAGCCAAAAACATTCAGTACTTC; CDR3: CASSGAGFLAKNIQYF
D: NA; V: TRBV2; J: TRBJ1-1; size: few; DNA: TGTGCTAGTCGATCAGGGCCTGAAGCTTTCTTT; CDR3: CASRSGPEAFF
D: NA; V: TRBV19; J: TRBJ1-2; size: NA; DNA: TGTGCCAGTAGTGATGACGGACTTTCTAACTATGGCTACACCTTC; CDR3: CASSDDGLSNYGYTF
D: NA; V: TRBV12-3/TRBV12-4; J: TRBJ1-6; size: NA; DNA: TGTGCCAGCAGTTTGGGCGGCGGGGGAGGTGGTTCACCCCTCCACTTT; CDR3: CASSLGGGGGGSPLHF
D: NA; V: TRBV12-3/TRBV12-4; J: TRBJ2-7; size: once; DNA: TGTGCCAGCAGTTTCGGAGGGGGGAACTACGAGCAGTACTTC; CDR3: CASSFGGGNYEQYF
D: NA; V: TRBV20-1; J: TRBJ2-7; size: many; DNA: TGCAGTGCTCTTTGGTCCTACGAGCAGTACTTC; CDR3: CSALWSYEQYF
D: TRBD2; V: TRBV10-3; J: TRBJ2-1; size: NA; DNA: TGTGCCATCAAGCAGAGCGGGGTATCCTACAATGAGCAGTTCTTC; CDR3: CAIKQSGVSYNEQFF
D: TRBD2; V: TRBV20-1; J: TRBJ2-7; size: NA; DNA: TGCAGTGCTACCAGGGGAGGGCTAGCGGGATACGAGCAGTACTTC; CDR3: CSATRGGLAGYEQYF
D: NA; V: TRBV11-2; J: TRBJ2-7; size: NA; DNA: TGTGCCAGCAGCTTACAGCGGACCGAGAAGGCGCAGTACTTC; CDR3: CASSLQRTEKAQYF
D: TRBD2; V: TRBV10-3; J: TRBJ2-1; size: few; DNA: TGTGCCATCATGGGGACTAGCGAGAGAGAGCAGTTCTTC; CDR3: CAIMGTSEREQFF
D: TRBD2; V: TRBV28; J: TRBJ2-7; size: NA; DNA: TGTGCCAGCAGCGACCTTAGCGGGTTCGCCTACGAGCAGTACTTC; CDR3: CASSDLSGFAYEQYF
D: TRBD1; V: TRBV20-1; J: TRBJ2-5; size: many; DNA: TGCAGTGCTAGGAGGACAGGGGAAGAGACCCAGTACTTC; CDR3: CSARRTGEETQYF
D: NA; V: TRBV7-6; J: TRBJ1-3; size: few; DNA: TGTGCCAGCAGCTTAGGGCCAGGGGGAAACACCATATATTTT; CDR3: CASSLGPGGNTIYF
D: NA; V: TRBV20-1; J: TRBJ2-1; size: many; DNA: TGCAGTGCTAGCCTAAGGGTACCTCCCTACAATGAGCAGTTCTTC; CDR3: CSASLRVPPYNEQFF
D: NA; V: TRBV5-1; J: TRBJ1-1; size: few; DNA: TGCGCCAGCACTCAGAACGGGGCCACCTTGAACACTGAAGCTTTCTTT; CDR3: CASTQNGATLNTEAFF
D: TRBD1; V: TRBV27; J: TRBJ1-5; size: NA; DNA: TGTGCCAGCAGTCCCCGGGACAGGGCCTATCAGCCCCAGCATTTT; CDR3: CASSPRDRAYQPQHF
D: NA; V: TRBV6-5; J: TRBJ1-5; size: few; DNA: TGTGCCAGCAGTTACAGGGGGGGCGATCAGCCCCAGCATTTT; CDR3: CASSYRGGDQPQHF
D: NA; V: TRBV5-6; J: TRBJ2-3; size: NA; DNA: TGTGCCAGCATGGTTAGCGGCACAGATACGCAGTATTTT; CDR3: CASMVSGTDTQYF
D: NA; V: TRBV29-1; J: TRBJ2-5; size: few; DNA: TGCAGCGTTGAGGTGTACCAAGAGACCCAGTACTTC; CDR3: CSVEVYQETQYF
D: NA; V: TRBV11-3; J: TRBJ2-1; size: NA; DNA: TGTGCCAGCAGCAAGGCACTTACCCCCAGCGATGAGCAGTTCTTC; CDR3: CASSKALTPSDEQFF
D: TRBD2; V: TRBV30; J: TRBJ2-1; size: NA; DNA: TGTGCCTGGCGGCGACTAGCGGGAGGATATGATGAGCAGTTCTTC; CDR3: CAWRRLAGGYDEQFF
D: NA; V: TRBV12-3/TRBV12-4; J: TRBJ2-7; size: many; DNA: TGTGCCAGCAGTCCCTACGGCTACGAGCAGTACTTC; CDR3: CASSPYGYEQYF
D: NA; V: TRBV20-1; J: TRBJ1-5; size: NA; DNA: TGCAATGCTTCGTGGGGCGGACAGCCCCAGCATTTT; CDR3: CNASWGGQPQHF
D: NA; V: TRBV7-2; J: TRBJ2-3; size: many; DNA: TGTGCCAGCAGCTTAACCGGGGATACGCAGTATTTT; CDR3: CASSLTGDTQYF
D: NA; V: TRBV2; J: TRBJ2-1; size: few; DNA: TGTGCCAGCAGTGAAGGGGCACAAGGCCCTAACAATGAGCAGTTCTTC; CDR3: CASSEGAQGPNNEQFF
D: TRBD1; V: TRBV7-8; J: TRBJ2-2; size: many; DNA: TGTGCCAGCAGCTCATTGTCAGGGACAGGGAATACCGGGGAGCTGTTTTTT; CDR3: CASSSLSGTGNTGELFF
D: NA; V: TRBV7-2; J: TRBJ2-7; size: NA; DNA: TGTGCCAGCAGCTTAGGGGCCCAGACCTACGAGCAGTACTTC; CDR3: CASSLGAQTYEQYF
D: TRBD2; V: TRBV5-4; J: TRBJ2-1; size: many; DNA: TGTGCCAGCAGCTTAAGACTAGCGTACAATGAGCAGTTCTTC; CDR3: CASSLRLAYNEQFF
D: NA; V: TRBV7-2; J: TRBJ2-1; size: many; DNA: TGTGCCAGCAGCTCGCGCTTGGGGGACTCCTACAATGAGCAGTTCTTC; CDR3: CASSSRLGDSYNEQFF
D: NA; V: TRBV29-1; J: TRBJ1-2; size: many; DNA: TGCAGCGCTTCAACCGATGGGGGTGGCTACACCTTC; CDR3: CSASTDGGGYTF
D: TRBD1; V: TRBV29-1; J: TRBJ2-2; size: many; DNA: TGCAGCGTTGGGACAGGGAATTCCGGGGAGCTGTTTTTT; CDR3: CSVGTGNSGELFF
D: NA; V: TRBV29-1; J: TRBJ1-1; size: NA; DNA: TGCAGCGTTGATGGGGAGGGACAAGCTTTCTTT; CDR3: CSVDGEGQAFF
D: NA; V: TRBV18; J: TRBJ1-2; size: many; DNA: TGTGCCAGCTCACTTGCTCTGAATGGCTACACCTTC; CDR3: CASSLALNGYTF
D: TRBD2; V: TRBV12-3/TRBV12-4; J: TRBJ2-2; size: many; DNA: TGTGCCAGCAGCCCGGGACTAGCGTACACCGGGGAGCTGTTTTTT; CDR3: CASSPGLAYTGELFF